This T cell receptor (beta chain) was profiled in a study of cytomegalovirus exposure and HLA in healthy donors. Study outcomes and limitations: When analyzed later, a missense DCLRE1C variant was found to be linked to TCR beta V- and J-gene trimming. It was taken for granted in presence/absence analyses that sequencing depth across donors was roughly uniform. A few V segments could not be told apart, such as TRBV6-2 and TRBV6-3, and were left out.

In regard to this clone: What it binds is unknown.

Per germline, CDR1 KGHSH and CDR2 LQKENI. The V gene lost 1 base and the J gene lost 6 bases, with 15 bases spanning the gap. The CDR3 is made up of 15 amino acids. Amplification used 60 Vbeta primers and 13 Jbeta primers. Using immunoSEQ multiplex PCR, the repertoire was profiled, and TCRdb retains in-frame clones only, with some absent. This sample has 150,000 to 200,000 clones, with around 78% found just once. This receptor was obtained from a woman aged 25 to 39 in good health and CMV-seropositive. This chain joins TRBV18 and TRBJ1-2; perhaps TRBD1 as D (5 bases). The sequenced sample consisted of PBMCs. The CDR3, as DNA: TGTGCCAGCTCACCACGGTGGCAGGGATCGAATGGCTACACCTTC. This gives the protein CASSPRWQGSNGYTF.